This record looks at one T cell receptor (beta chain) sequence and its context. Its cognate antigen is unknown. RNA, once extracted, was reverse transcribed into cDNA for use as the sequencing template. The method was immunoSEQ multiplex PCR; TCRdb's version includes in-frame clones alone and lacks a portion of them. The top ten clones hold roughly an eighth of a sample with some 200,000 clones, under 60% of them seen once. CDR1 and CDR2 from the germline V gene are MGHRA and YSYEKL. V dropped 0 bases and J dropped 6 bases, with 15 bases sitting between them. CDR3 length: 16 residues. This sample stems from a study of CD8+ T cells in alopecia areata. The wider study: Oral tofacitinib (5 to 10 mg twice daily) was administered to treated patients.

Treatment reported: oral pan-JAK inhibitor, 5-10 mg twice daily. Both peripheral blood and punch biopsies of lesional scalp skin were obtained from patients who had alopecia areata. General study findings and limits: Any link of baseline CD8+ expansion to response, resting on one nonresponder, remains uncertain.

The sequence was obtained from a human donor with alopecia areata. The chain combines TRBV4-1 with TRBJ1-5; perhaps TRBD1 as D (6 bases). Sequences were derived from CD8+ T cells sorted from blood, sampled at week 24, from a patient treated with tofacitinib. The CDR3 protein is CASSQDGRGGVQPQHF. CDR3 bases: TGCGCCAGCAGCCAAGATGGCAGGGGAGGAGTTCAGCCCCAGCATTTT.